This is a list of T cell receptor beta chains from one sample in a study of shared clonotypes between healthy human individuals. Generated by immunoSEQ multiplex PCR, the TCRdb table keeps only in-frame clones and is missing some. The sample holds around 1.9 million clones; 85% to 95% are singletons and the top ten take more than 1.5%. The specimen sequenced was naive CD8+ T cells from PBMCs. These receptors all come from a young man in good health. Some clones in this sample may be carry-over from other donors' samples. Both conserved end residues are part of each CDR3. A D gene is named only where the DNA matches it firmly. Clone sizes are given selectively: once, few, many, or a class where the clone is expanded.

D	V	size	J	DNA	CDR3
TRBD1	TRBV4-3	.	TRBJ1-1	TGCGCCAGCAGCCATATACAGGGGAGCGGGGACACTGAAGCTTTCTTT	CASSHIQGSGDTEAFF
.	TRBV19	.	TRBJ2-1	TGTGCCAGTAGAAAACGGGACCGGGGGAATGAGCAGTTCTTC	CASRKRDRGNEQFF
.	TRBV28	.	TRBJ2-7	TGTGCCTCCCGCCGAAGTAGCCGGACCTACGAGCAGTACTTC	CASRRSSRTYEQYF
TRBD1	TRBV6-6	.	TRBJ2-5	TGTGCCAGCAGCCCCCACAGGGGGCAGGGGGAGACCCAGTACTTC	CASSPHRGQGETQYF
TRBD1	TRBV4-1	.	TRBJ2-3	TGCGCCAGCAGCCATCTAGGGGACAGTGCCCGGGATTTT	CASSHLGDSARDF
.	TRBV9	.	TRBJ1-1	TGTGCCAGCACCCCCTGGACCCTAAACACTGAAGCTTTCTTT	CASTPWTLNTEAFF
TRBD1	TRBV7-9	.	TRBJ1-2	TGTGCCAGCAGCTTTGACTTTCCAGACAGGGGAGCGGGGTATGGCTACACCTTC	CASSFDFPDRGAGYGYTF
.	TRBV27	.	TRBJ2-1	TGTGCCAGCCGGGGACTGTTGCCCAATGAGCAGTTCTTC	CASRGLLPNEQFF
.	TRBV6-1	.	TRBJ1-2	TGTGCCAGCAGTGAACTTTTTGTGGCTCGGGTCGACTATGGCTACACCTTC	CASSELFVARVDYGYTF
.	TRBV30	once	TRBJ1-2	TGTGCCTTGGACGGTACCTATGGCTACACCTTC	CALDGTYGYTF
TRBD2	TRBV27	.	TRBJ2-7	TGTGCCAGCAGTCCATCTAGCGGCCTGATCGCCTACGAGCAGTACTTC	CASSPSSGLIAYEQYF
.	TRBV6-1	.	TRBJ1-2	TGTGCCAGTAGCGCCGGACAGGGCTACACCTTC	CASSAGQGYTF
.	TRBV28	.	TRBJ2-5	TGTGCCAGCAGTTTACAGGCAGGAGGAGAGACCCAGTACTTC	CASSLQAGGETQYF
.	TRBV28	.	TRBJ1-1	TGTGCCAGCAGCTCACAACCGAGAAACACTGAAGCTTTCTTT	CASSSQPRNTEAFF
TRBD2	TRBV9	.	TRBJ2-7	TGTGCCAGCAGCGCCGGGACTAGCTCGACCTACGAGCAGTACTTC	CASSAGTSSTYEQYF
.	TRBV14	once	TRBJ2-5	TGTGCCAGCAGCCTCCACGAAAAGGGCCAGTACTTC	CASSLHEKGQYF
.	TRBV4-3	.	TRBJ1-1	TGCGCCAGCAGCCAAGTGCGTATCTTGAACACTGAAGCTTTCTTT	CASSQVRILNTEAFF
.	TRBV7-8	.	TRBJ2-7	TGTGCCAGCAGCTCACCCAGGGCCAATCCGGTGGAGCAGTACTTC	CASSSPRANPVEQYF
TRBD1	TRBV27	once	TRBJ1-1	TGTGCCAGCAGCTCAGCTCATGGACAGGATGAAGCTTTCTTT	CASSSAHGQDEAFF
.	TRBV11-1	.	TRBJ2-7	TGTGCCAGCAGCTCCAAAGGATCTTACTACGAGCAGTACTTC	CASSSKGSYYEQYF
TRBD2	TRBV27	.	TRBJ2-5	TGTGCCAGCAGTTCCGCCCCGGGAGGGACCCAGTACTTC	CASSSAPGGTQYF
.	TRBV9	.	TRBJ2-5	TGTGCCAGCAGTGACCGGTCCCATGAGACCCAGTACTTC	CASSDRSHETQYF
.	TRBV2	.	TRBJ2-7	TGTGCCAGCAGTGAAGAGGGGGGGATCGGGCTCTACGAGCAGTACTTC	CASSEEGGIGLYEQYF
TRBD2	TRBV5-5	.	TRBJ2-7	TGTGCCAGCAGCTTGGAAGGGAGGGCGGCCTACGAGCAGTACTTC	CASSLEGRAAYEQYF
.	TRBV2	.	TRBJ2-4	TGTGCCAGCAGTACTTACAGGGTCGGGGACATTCAGTACTTC	CASSTYRVGDIQYF
TRBD1	TRBV4-3	.	TRBJ1-6	TGCGCCAGCAGCCAAGGAAACCGGGACAGGGATGTCGGAAATTCACCCCTCCACTTT	CASSQGNRDRDVGNSPLHF
.	TRBV7-8	.	TRBJ2-7	TGTGCCAGCAGCCCGGTGTTAGGGGAGCAGTACTTC	CASSPVLGEQYF
.	TRBV7-8	.	TRBJ2-7	TGTGCCACACTAAGTAGACAGAACGAGCAGTACTTC	CATLSRQNEQYF
.	TRBV11-2	.	TRBJ1-2	TGTGCCAGCAGCTTAGTGATGGCTTCCTATGGCTACACCTTC	CASSLVMASYGYTF
.	TRBV28	once	TRBJ2-1	TGTGCCAGCAGTGTAGTGGACAGTCACCATTACAATGAGCAGTTCTTC	CASSVVDSHHYNEQFF
.	TRBV19	.	TRBJ2-2	TGTGCCAGTAGTATTAGAGGGACCGGGGAGCTGTTTTTT	CASSIRGTGELFF
TRBD1	TRBV30	.	TRBJ1-3	TGTGCCTGGCGGGGGACAGGGACAATAGGATACACCATATATTTT	CAWRGTGTIGYTIYF
.	TRBV19	once	TRBJ2-5	TGTGCCAGTAGTATGGTACGGAGCAAAGAGACCCAGTACTTC	CASSMVRSKETQYF
.	TRBV9	.	TRBJ2-3	TGTGCCAGCAGCGCTAATCACAGAGCTTGGGCAGATACGCAGTATTTT	CASSANHRAWADTQYF
.	TRBV7-9	.	TRBJ1-4	TGTGCCAGCAGCTTGGGCTACACACGAGGGGAAAAACTGTTTTTT	CASSLGYTRGEKLFF
.	TRBV18	.	TRBJ2-3	TGTGCCAGCTCACCTTTCAAGCCGCGGTCTAGCACAGATACGCAGTATTTT	CASSPFKPRSSTDTQYF
TRBD2	TRBV10-1	.	TRBJ2-7	TGCGTTTCGGGAGGGAGGGCTAGCGCCTACGAGCAGTACTTC	CVSGGRASAYEQYF
.	TRBV29-1	.	TRBJ1-1	TGCAGCGTTCAAGGCAGATCGGGGACTGAAGCTTTCTTT	CSVQGRSGTEAFF
.	TRBV2	.	TRBJ1-2	TGTGCCAGCAGTGAGAGTCTTTATGGCTACACCTTC	CASSESLYGYTF
.	TRBV7-9	.	TRBJ1-1	TGTGCCAGCAGCTTAGTTGGTGAAGCTTTCTTT	CASSLVGEAFF
.	TRBV9	.	TRBJ2-2	TGTGCCAGCAGCCCCCTCGTTACCGGGGAGCTGTTTTTT	CASSPLVTGELFF
TRBD2	TRBV29-1	.	TRBJ2-5	TGCAGCGTTGAAGAGGGACTAGCGGGAGGAAGACAAGAGACCCAGTACTTC	CSVEEGLAGGRQETQYF
.	TRBV6-5	.	TRBJ1-5	TGTGCCACGAAGACAGCGTATAGCAATCAGCCCCAGCATTTT	CATKTAYSNQPQHF
TRBD1	TRBV18	.	TRBJ2-7	TGTGCCAGCCGCGAACAGGGGGTCTACGAGCAGTACTTC	CASREQGVYEQYF
.	TRBV18	.	TRBJ2-7	TGTGCCAGCTCACCCTCGAGGGGGGCCGCCTACGAGCAGTACTTC	CASSPSRGAAYEQYF
TRBD1	TRBV27	.	TRBJ1-5	TGTGCCAGTAAACTCACAGGGGGCAATCAGCCCCAGCATTTT	CASKLTGGNQPQHF
.	TRBV7-9	.	TRBJ2-2	TGTGCCAGCAGCTTATTCCCAGAGGGGTGGCGGGAGCTGTTTTTT	CASSLFPEGWRELFF
TRBD1	TRBV7-9	.	TRBJ2-2	TGTGCCAGCAGTCCATACCCACAGGGGATCCCCGGGGAGCTGTTTTTT	CASSPYPQGIPGELFF
TRBD1	TRBV19	.	TRBJ2-7	TGTGCCAGTAGTATAGACCCGGGACAGGGGTCGCCCTACGAGCAGTACTTC	CASSIDPGQGSPYEQYF
TRBD2	TRBV11-2	.	TRBJ2-5	TGTGCCAGCAGCCCAACCGGGACTAGCGCTTTAGAGACCCAGTACTTC	CASSPTGTSALETQYF
TRBD2	TRBV5-1	once	TRBJ2-5	TGCGCCAGCACCTCTGGCCTCAGGACGGGGGGAGAGACCCAGTACTTC	CASTSGLRTGGETQYF
.	TRBV27	.	TRBJ2-4	TGTGCCAGCACCACGGGTCAGGGAGCCGGAAACATTCAGTACTTC	CASTTGQGAGNIQYF
TRBD1	TRBV4-2	once	TRBJ2-7	TGTGCCAGCAGCTCCGGGACAGGACATTCCTACGAGCAGTACTTC	CASSSGTGHSYEQYF
TRBD2	TRBV28	.	TRBJ2-1	TGTGCCAGCAGACTACTAGCGGGCGTCCCCAATGAGCAGTTCTTC	CASRLLAGVPNEQFF
TRBD2	TRBV7-2	.	TRBJ2-7	TGTGCCAGCAGCTTGACTAGCGGCCCCGCGCACGAGCAGTACTTC	CASSLTSGPAHEQYF
TRBD1	TRBV5-1	.	TRBJ2-7	TGCGCCAGCAGCTCCCCAGCACAGGGGGGCTACGAGCAGTACTTC	CASSSPAQGGYEQYF
.	TRBV6-6	.	TRBJ1-1	TGTGCCAGCTGGAACAGGGCCAGGTTCGAGGCTTTCTTT	CASWNRARFEAFF
TRBD1	TRBV29-1	.	TRBJ2-7	TGCAGCGTCACCAGGGACAGGACATACGAGCAGTACTTC	CSVTRDRTYEQYF